Listed below are T cell receptor beta chains from one sample, sequenced in a study of cytomegalovirus exposure and HLA in healthy donors. Method: immunoSEQ multiplex PCR; TCRdb's copy keeps in-frame clones and lacks some. This table holds 100,000 to 150,000 clones. Sample: PBMCs. Receptor source: a woman in her 40s in good health and CMV-seronegative. The CDR3 runs from the conserved cysteine through the conserved F or W.

v_gene	j_gene	CDR3aa
TRBV28	TRBJ1-6	CASSFGDSNSPLHF
TRBV10-3	TRBJ1-1	CAIRGGDRDVGTEAFF
TRBV27	TRBJ2-4	CASSLEGSKNIQYF
TRBV19	TRBJ1-5	CASTGTSREPQHF
TRBV4-3	TRBJ1-5	CASSQESQEGQPQHF
TRBV25-1	TRBJ1-1	CASSRTGVRTEAFF
TRBV28	TRBJ1-1	CASSPPRLNTEAFF
TRBV27	TRBJ1-1	CASSLGTGVSEAFF
TRBV13	TRBJ2-4	CASSSGQLGIQYF
TRBV6-5	TRBJ2-4	CASRSTGGQNIQYF
TRBV6-5	TRBJ2-5	CASSYPAGGGEQYF
TRBV28	TRBJ2-3	CASSLEGTDTQYF
TRBV10-3	TRBJ1-3	CAISELRGQSGNTIYF
TRBV18	TRBJ2-3	CASSSSGDTQYF
TRBV7-2	TRBJ1-4	CASSSLFGGWKLFF
TRBV6-5	TRBJ1-2	CASSGQGAEGYTF